A single sample is the source of the 27 T cell receptor beta chains below, sequenced in a study of T cell responses to AZD1222 COVID-19 vaccine. Here immunoSEQ multiplex PCR was the method, and the copy in TCRdb shows in-frame clones only, minus some. The sample comprises 130,000 to 150,000 clones, about 91% of which are singletons, and roughly 16% rests with the top ten. This specimen consisted of peripheral blood, obtained on day 0 of AZD1222 vaccination. The receptors here all came from an adult in good health.

This chain joins TRBV5-6 and TRBJ2-3, with 9 bases aligning to TRBD2. Germline assignment: CDR1 SGHDT and CDR2 YYEEEE. The ends lost 3 bases at V and 5 bases at J; junction bases unmatched: 13. The CDR3 length is 17 residues. The CDR3 protein is CASSSRLTSGSIDTQYF. The CDR3 DNA sequence: TGTGCCAGCAGCTCGCGTTTGACTAGCGGATCGATAGATACGCAGTATTTT.

V and J are TRBV20-1 and TRBJ2-1, with TRBD2 matching over 9 bases. V dropped 3 bases and J dropped 3; count of bases not matched to a gene: 3. Germline V gene sequence: CDR1 DFQATT, CDR2 SNEGSKA (reference sequence). The CDR3 runs 14 residues. Here the CDR3 DNA reads TGCAGTGCTAGTGCGGGAGGGATCTACAATGAGCAGTTCTTC. Amino acids: CSASAGGIYNEQFF.

The chain is built from TRBV19 and TRBJ1-2; TRBD1 is a possible D gene (5 bases). Germline values: CDR1 LNHDA, CDR2 SQIVND (reference sequence). The V end was cut by 6 bases, the J end by 8 bases, with 16 bases between. This CDR3 spans 13 amino acids. The CDR3 here is CASSFWSGDGYTF. In DNA form, the CDR3 reads TGTGCCAGTAGCTTTTGGTCGGGGGACGGCTACACCTTC.

V gene TRBV6-2 or TRBV6-3 combines with J gene TRBJ1-5, with D uncertain. This CDR3 region has 14 residues. The germline gives CDR1 MNHEY, CDR2 SVGEGT. The V end was cut by 0 bases, the J end by 2 bases, with 5 bases between. The CDR3 sequence: CASSYSSGNQPQHF. The CDR3 nucleotides are TGTGCCAGCAGTTACTCGAGTGGCAATCAGCCCCAGCATTTT.

The rearrangement joins TRBV3-1 (or the pseudogene TRBV3-2) to TRBJ2-5; 8 bases map to TRBD2. The germline V gene has CDR1 LGHDT and CDR2 YNNKEL (reference sequence). The CDR3 loop spans 18 amino acids. Unmatched junction bases numbered 17, after V lost 3 bases and J lost 5 bases. The CDR3 region has the DNA TGTGCCAGCAGCCAGGGATACCAAGATCGCCCGGGGGGGGAGACCCAGTACTTC. Translated: CASSQGYQDRPGGETQYF.

J is TRBJ1-5 and V is TRBV7-9; 8 positions agree with TRBD1. V trimming: 0 bases; J trimming: 9 bases; junction bases outside the gene matches: 4. Looked up from germline, CDR1 is SEHNR and CDR2 is FQNEAQ (reference sequence). There are 14 residues in the CDR3. The CDR3 spells CASSLAGTGRPQHF. CDR3 nucleotide sequence: TGTGCCAGCAGCTTAGCAGGGACAGGAAGGCCCCAGCATTTT.

V gene TRBV6-6 combines with J gene TRBJ2-7, with TRBD1 as a possible D gene (6 bases). Germline V gene sequence: CDR1 MNHNY, CDR2 SVGAGI (reference sequence). This CDR3 region has 14 residues. Trimming cost V 2 bases and J 3 bases, with 11 bases left between them. The CDR3 loop is CASSYGGTSYEQYF. The CDR3 DNA reads TGTGCCAGCAGTTACGGGGGCACAAGCTACGAGCAGTACTTC.

The CDR3 DNA reads as TGTGCCAGCAGCTTAGGACAGGGGGGTAGCACAGATACGCAGTATTTT. It is translated as CASSLGQGGSTDTQYF. The rearrangement links TRBV11-3 to TRBJ2-3; TRBD1 agrees at 9 bases. CDR1 is SGHNT, CDR2 YENEEA, per germline. CDR3 length equals 16 residues. After removal of 1 base from V and 0 bases from J, the junction contained 2 bases not matched to a gene.

The chain recombines TRBV6-2 or TRBV6-3 with TRBJ2-7; D unresolved. CDR1 is MNHEY and CDR2 is SVGEGT in the germline V gene. The CDR3 covers 13 residues. Trimming took off 0 bases at V and 7 bases at J, with 10 bases between the two ends. CDR3 residues: CASSYSDAGEQYF. CDR3 in DNA: TGTGCCAGCAGTTACTCTGATGCTGGGGAGCAGTACTTC.

Details on this clone: Other DNA sequences in the same sample also yield this CDR3. The rearrangement joins TRBV2 to TRBJ1-4; weak D call: TRBD1 (5 bases). Trimming shortened V by 6 bases and J by 4 bases, and 9 bases separated the two germline ends. Looked up from germline, CDR1 is SNHLY and CDR2 is FYNNEI. CDR3 length: 13 amino acids. The CDR3 DNA reads TGTGCCAGCAGCCGGGACTTTAATGAAAAACTGTTTTTT. It yields the protein CASSRDFNEKLFF.

The chain couples TRBV9 to TRBJ1-6; D not certain. The CDR3 is 14 residues long. Trimming removed 2 bases at V and 7 bases at J, with 10 bases between. Germline V gene data show CDR1 as SGDLS and CDR2 as YYNGEE. DNA of the CDR3: TGTGCCAGCAGCGTTACCGGGCTGAATTCACCCCTCCACTTT. This codes for CASSVTGLNSPLHF. Drawing the rest from reference TRBV9 and TRBJ1-6, the complete variable domain is DSGVTQTPKHLITATGQRVTLRCSPRSGDLSVYWYQQSLDQGLQFLIQYYNGEERAKGNILERFSAQQFPDLHSELNLSSLELGDSALYFCASSVTGLNSPLHFGNGTRLTVT.

This clone is labeled medium-sized. This chain uses TRBV4-3 with TRBJ1-1, with a tentative D call TRBD1 (5 bases). The V end was cut by 1 base, the J end by 5 bases, with 14 bases between. Germline V gives CDR1 LGHNA, CDR2 YSLEER. The CDR3 is made up of 15 amino acids. CDR3 in DNA: TGCGCCAGCAGCCAAGGGGGGGATGTGGGAACTGAAGCTTTCTTT. As protein: CASSQGGDVGTEAFF.

The V gene is TRBV11-2, the J gene TRBJ2-1; 7 bases are a match to TRBD2. The CDR3 sequence is 13 residues long. Germline V gives CDR1 SGHAT, CDR2 FQNNGV. V shed 1 base, J shed 16 bases, and the junction held 10 bases outside the gene matches. The CDR3 region has the DNA TGTGCCAGCAGCTTAGTCGGGGAGGGAGTTTTTTTCTTC. It specifies CASSLVGEGVFFF.

This chain connects TRBV7-9 to TRBJ2-7; D ambiguous. The CDR3 extends over 14 amino acids. Trimming removed 3 bases at V and 3 bases at J, with 12 bases between. Germline CDR1 is SEHNR and CDR2 is FQNEAQ (reference sequence). CDR3 sequence reads: CASSLVGGNYEQYF. In nucleotides, the CDR3 is TGTGCCAGCAGCTTGGTTGGCGGAAACTACGAGCAGTACTTC.

The chain is built from TRBV18 and TRBJ1-2, with 7 bases matching TRBD1. V lost 1 base and J lost 8; bases outside the gene matches: 4. The CDR3 has 13 amino acids. Germline CDR1 and CDR2: KGHSH and LQKENI. CDR3 loop: CASSPQGAVGYTF. The CDR3 region has the DNA TGTGCCAGCTCACCACAGGGGGCGGTCGGCTACACCTTC.

V is TRBV29-1 and J is TRBJ1-2; D remains ambiguous. Germline values: CDR1 SQVTM, CDR2 ANQGSEA. The CDR3 consists of 12 residues. V was clipped by 6 bases and J by 8 bases, with 16 bases between them. In DNA form, the CDR3 reads TGCAGCGTGGAGGACTCACCGGGAGGCTACACCTTC. Encoded protein: CSVEDSPGGYTF.

This chain connects TRBV7-3 to TRBJ1-1, with 7 bases lining up with TRBD1. Germline V gives CDR1 SGHTA, CDR2 FQGTGA. The CDR3 runs to 13 residues. Trimming removed 6 bases from V and 5 bases from J; junction bases left unmatched: 6. For the CDR3, the DNA is TGTGCCAGCAGACGGGACAGTGGTACTGAAGCTTTCTTT. Protein product: CASRRDSGTEAFF.

This clone was found a few times. The sample holds other DNA sequences that translate to the same CDR3. The V gene is TRBV12-3 or TRBV12-4, the J gene TRBJ1-2; 8 bases match TRBD1. Germline trimming cut 3 bases from V and 5 bases from J; bases unmatched to any gene: 2. There are 13 residues in the CDR3. CDR3 nucleotide sequence: TGTGCCAGCAGTTTCCGGACAGGGTATGGCTACACCTTC. Translating it yields CASSFRTGYGYTF.

The chain uses TRBV9 and TRBJ2-1; D possibly corresponds to TRBD2 (6 bases). The V gene's germline CDR1 is SGDLS and CDR2 YYNGEE. The CDR3 covers 17 residues. V gave up 1 base and J gave up 6 bases, with 20 bases separating them. The CDR3 sequence: CASSVKRTGAGSNEQFF. The CDR3 DNA reads as TGTGCCAGCAGCGTAAAGAGGACTGGGGCGGGGAGCAATGAGCAGTTCTTC.

This clone was seen a single time. The rearrangement links TRBV5-4 to TRBJ1-2; D unresolved. CDR1 is SGHNT, CDR2 YYREEE, per germline (reference sequence). Trimming shortened V by 5 bases and J by 1 base, and 9 bases separated the two germline ends. This CDR3 spans 13 amino acids. In DNA form, the CDR3 reads TGTGCCAGCAGTCAGACTGGTAACTATGGCTACACCTTC. Translation gives CASSQTGNYGYTF.

The rearrangement links TRBV6-1 to TRBJ2-5; 14 nucleotides agree with TRBD2. V was clipped by 1 base and J by 2 bases; unmatched bases: 0. Germline V gene sequence: CDR1 MNHNS, CDR2 SASEGT. CDR3 size: 16 residues. CDR3 coding DNA: TGTGCCAGCAGTGAAGGACTAGCGGGGGGGCAAGAGACCCAGTACTTC. Translated: CASSEGLAGGQETQYF.

A remark on this clone: Other DNA variants within this sample encode the same CDR3. The chain couples TRBV7-9 to TRBJ1-4; D perhaps matches TRBD1 (5 bases). The CDR3 is 14 amino acids. V dropped 5 bases and J dropped 4 bases, with 11 bases sitting between them. Germline lookup yields CDR1 SEHNR and CDR2 FQNEAQ (reference sequence). CDR3 DNA: TGTGCCAGCAGCCTAGACAGCCTTAATGAAAAACTGTTTTTT. It yields the protein CASSLDSLNEKLFF.

The chain is built from TRBV5-1 and TRBJ1-4; D not resolved. The V end lost 7 bases, the J end lost 8 bases, and 18 bases lay between the germline ends. The CDR3 spans 14 residues. Per the germline V gene, CDR1 is SGHRS and CDR2 is YFSETQ. The chain's CDR3 is CASHPGGVWEKLFF. In nucleotides, the CDR3 is TGCGCCAGCCACCCCGGCGGGGTATGGGAAAAACTGTTTTTT.

This chain links TRBV28 with TRBJ1-4; D remains ambiguous. The V gene's germline CDR1 is MDHEN and CDR2 SYDVKM. This CDR3 contains 13 residues. Trimming stripped 1 base from V and 5 bases from J, with 5 bases between. Here the CDR3 reads CASSLSSNEKLFF. CDR3 DNA: TGTGCCAGCAGTTTATCCAGCAATGAAAAACTGTTTTTT. The whole variable domain, remainder taken from reference TRBV28 and TRBJ1-4, is DVKVTQSSRYLVKRTGEKVFLECVQDMDHENMFWYRQDPGLGLRLIYFSYDVKMKEKGDIPEGYSVSREKKERFSLILESASTNQTSMYLCASSLSSNEKLFFGSGTQLSVL.

The V gene is TRBV2, the J gene TRBJ1-1; tentative D call: TRBD1 (5 bases). The germline V and J ends were trimmed by 7 bases and 0 bases, with 12 bases remaining between them. The CDR3 is made up of 14 amino acids. Germline lookup yields CDR1 SNHLY and CDR2 FYNNEI. The CDR3 loop is CASNGGPMNTEAFF. In nucleotides, the CDR3 is TGTGCCAGCAATGGGGGTCCCATGAACACTGAAGCTTTCTTT.

The chain recombines TRBV28 with TRBJ2-7; TRBD1 matches 8 bases. Germline CDR1 MDHEN, CDR2 SYDVKM. V gave up 2 bases and J gave up 7 bases; unmatched junction bases: 10. The CDR3 has 15 residues. The CDR3 protein is CASSLSGQGAREQYF. The CDR3 region has the DNA TGTGCCAGCAGTTTAAGCGGGCAGGGGGCGCGGGAGCAGTACTTC.

This clone was recorded once. The chain combines TRBV7-2 with TRBJ2-1; no reliable D call. CDR3 length: 15 residues. CDR1 and CDR2 (germline): SGHTA, FQGNSA. V lost 1 base, J lost 4 bases, and 11 bases lay in between. CDR3 protein: CASSLDSGVYNEQFF. CDR3 nucleotide sequence: TGTGCCAGCAGCTTAGATTCTGGGGTGTACAATGAGCAGTTCTTC.